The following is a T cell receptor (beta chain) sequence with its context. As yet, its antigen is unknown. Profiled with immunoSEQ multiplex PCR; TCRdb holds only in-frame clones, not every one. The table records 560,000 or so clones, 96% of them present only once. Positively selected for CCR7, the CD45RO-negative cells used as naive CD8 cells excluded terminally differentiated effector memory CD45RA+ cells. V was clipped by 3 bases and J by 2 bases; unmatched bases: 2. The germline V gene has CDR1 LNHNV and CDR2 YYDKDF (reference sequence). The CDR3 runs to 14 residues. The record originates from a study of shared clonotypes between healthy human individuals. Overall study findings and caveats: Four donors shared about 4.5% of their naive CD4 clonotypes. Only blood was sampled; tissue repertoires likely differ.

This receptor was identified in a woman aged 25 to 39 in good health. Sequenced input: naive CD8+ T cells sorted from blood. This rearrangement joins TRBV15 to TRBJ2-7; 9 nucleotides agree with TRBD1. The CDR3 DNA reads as TGTGCCACCAGCAGCAGACAGGGGGCCTACGAGCAGTACTTC. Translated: CATSSRQGAYEQYF.